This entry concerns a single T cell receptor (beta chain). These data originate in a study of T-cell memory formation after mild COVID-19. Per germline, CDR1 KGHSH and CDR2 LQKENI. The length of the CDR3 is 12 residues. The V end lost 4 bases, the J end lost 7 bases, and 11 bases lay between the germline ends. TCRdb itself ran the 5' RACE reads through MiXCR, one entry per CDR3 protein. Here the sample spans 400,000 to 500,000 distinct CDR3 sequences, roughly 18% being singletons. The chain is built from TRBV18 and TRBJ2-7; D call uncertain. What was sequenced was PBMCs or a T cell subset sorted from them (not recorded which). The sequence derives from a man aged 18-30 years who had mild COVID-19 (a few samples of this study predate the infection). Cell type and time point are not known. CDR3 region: CASSRYLGEQYF. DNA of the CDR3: TGTGCCAGCTCACGGTACTTGGGAGAGCAGTACTTC.